This T cell receptor (beta chain) was obtained from a study of T cell clusters in autoimmune cytopenias. Multiplex touch-down PCR amplified TRB using TRB-A and TRB-B pools in one tube. TCRdb reprocessed the multiplex PCR reads and keeps a single row for each CDR3 protein, giving no DNA. This table holds around 4,000 distinct CDR3 sequences. TRB was amplified from approximately 230 ng of peripheral blood genomic DNA per sample. Germline CDR1 MNHEY, CDR2 SMNVEV (reference sequence). The CDR3 has 14 amino acids. The rearrangement uses TRBV27 and TRBJ1-4; TCRdb designates TRBD1, a call that cannot be tested without DNA. The sequenced sample consisted of peripheral blood. The receptor was isolated from a human donor with an autoimmune cytopenia or autoimmune hepatitis (not recorded which). This CDR3 is CASSLRARNEKLFF. The full variable domain, its missing parts supplied by reference TRBV27 and TRBJ1-4, is EAQVTQNPRYLITVTGKKLTVTCSQNMNHEYMSWYRQDPGLGLRQIYYSMNVEVTDKGDVPEGYKVSRKEKRNFPLILESPSPNQTSLYFCASSLRARNEKLFFGSGTQLSVL.